This TCR beta chain originates from a study of molecular identifiers for immune sequencing clone quantification. Study-level information: Across replicate runs, RNA obtained from about 21,000 or 97,000 naive CD8 cells was divided into five, with four undergoing sequencing. Study-wide points: Spiked TCR RNA from one Jurkat cell reportedly showed up when mixed among one million naive cells. Naive cells had under 1% of molecules in clones above 20 RNA copies, effectors over 97%.

A remark on this clonotype: The antigen remains undetermined.

TCRdb called the PCR reads again in MiXCR, with one record for every CDR3 protein. The repertoire holds some 100,000 distinct CDR3 sequences, about 35% seen once, with under 5.5% in the top ten. Germline values: CDR1 SNHLY, CDR2 FYNNEI. V was pared by 9 bases and J by 5 bases, with 10 bases of the junction left unmatched. The CDR3 contains 16 residues. Sequencing libraries of naive CD8 cells derived from roughly 20,000 to 1,000,000 sorted cells with 10%, 30% or 50% RNA. The receptor comes from a human donor in good health. Some libraries in this study had Jurkat cell RNA spiked in. The sample comprised naive CD8+ T cells from blood, with Jurkat cell RNA spiked in. Described subset: FACS-sorted CD8+CD4-CCR7+CD45RA+ naive T cells. J is TRBJ2-1 and V is TRBV2; 13 bases map to TRBD2. The CDR3 DNA follows: TGTGCCAGTGGACTAGCGGGAGTCCCGAACAACAATGAGCAGTTCTTC. This gives the protein CASGLAGVPNNNEQFF.